This T cell receptor (beta chain) derives from a study of blood T cell repertoires in COVID-19 (dated by TCRdb to between 2020 and 2021). Describing the broader study: Samples from collaborators originated in the United States, Italy and Spain and spanned both the acute and convalescent phases of COVID-19. The material from the prospective study consisted of cDNA or gDNA derived from T cells, B-cell-depleted T cells, or PBMCs. Deeply sampled blood TCRbeta repertoires from subjects exposed to, actively infected with, or recovered from COVID-19 were included in the dataset. The repertoires were made available in a free public database intended to serve as a resource for research on the immune response to SARS-CoV-2. The samples were drawn from the first 160 participants of the ongoing ImmuneRACE study and from 950 to 1,500 subjects provided by 6 global collaborators. The sample metadata nearly always contained a de-identified subject ID, COVID-19 status, age in years and sex. Where available, HLA class I and class II types were taken from metadata supplied by the sample provider and were not determined by assay-based typing.

As concerns this clone: Its cognate antigen has yet to be identified. One base away there is no much larger clone; base qualities are not given.

Whole blood was collected in K2EDTA tubes by collaborating institutions according to the institutions' own protocols. For TCRbeta analysis, collaborators shipped samples in one of three forms: frozen whole blood, isolated PBMCs, or DNA extracted from either of those sample types. The investigation overall reported the following: Clinical and demographic metadata were provided uncurated, with the amount varying by source and participant.

According to the germline V gene (reference sequence), CDR1 reads LNHDA and CDR2 reads SQIVND. The CDR3 measures 14 amino acids from cysteine to phenylalanine. The DNA shown is the 42-base CDR3, in frame from base 1. V drops 5 bases and J drops 2 bases, leaving 13 bases in between. TCRbeta CDR3 regions were amplified from genomic DNA using the immunoSEQ Assay, a bias-controlled multiplex PCR. The original methods were these. The number of nucleated cells in each sample was estimated by amplification of reference gene primers within the assay. To quantify the absolute abundance of each unique TCRbeta CDR3 rearrangement, sequence reads were collapsed and filtered. For each sample, productive Simpson clonality was calculated by taking the square root of Simpson's diversity index across productive rearrangements. This immuneACCESS table, as held by TCRdb, lists in-frame sequences with V and J called but not all clones. Of the missing ones, under half trace to an unresolved V gene in checked studies; the others have no known cause. V and J calls and clone size are copied from that table; D and trimming were computed from the DNA. This sample comprises under 15,000 clones, 90% of them detected only once. The ten biggest clones cover about 20% of the sample.

The specimen sequenced was peripheral blood. The clonotype was recovered from a human donor with active COVID-19. The donor label of this sample is uncertain. The chain joins TRBV19 to TRBJ2-7; D gene: possibly TRBD2, on 6 matching bases. The CDR3 region: CASSFGTGAYEQYF. The nucleotides read TGTGCCAGTAGTTTCGGGACGGGAGCCTACGAGCAGTACTTC.